This T cell receptor beta chain was recorded in a study of blood T cell repertoires in COVID-19. Turning to the study itself: The samples span acute and convalescent COVID-19 from the United States, Italy and Spain. Nucleic acid was either cDNA or gDNA, and it came from T cells, B-cell-depleted T cells, or PBMCs.

The germline V and J ends were trimmed by 10 bases and 5 bases, with 20 bases remaining between them. The CDR3 is 15 amino acids. Germline V gene data show CDR1 as MDHEN and CDR2 as SYDVKM. In the original processing: Reference gene primer amplification gave nucleated cell count estimates. TCRdb keeps only in-frame clones here, not all; method: immunoSEQ multiplex PCR. V, J and clone size are taken as reported in that table, and D and trimming were inferred from the DNA itself. This repertoire shows fewer than 250,000 clones, around four fifths found once; its top ten account for around 20%. This chain links TRBV28 with TRBJ1-4, with a possible D match to TRBD1 (5 bases). Sequencing was performed on peripheral blood. The receptor was isolated from a man in his thirties or forties with active or convalescent COVID-19. The CDR3 DNA reads as TGTGCCACCCGGAAGGACGACGGACAAAATGAAAAACTGTTTTTT. Protein product: CATRKDDGQNEKLFF.